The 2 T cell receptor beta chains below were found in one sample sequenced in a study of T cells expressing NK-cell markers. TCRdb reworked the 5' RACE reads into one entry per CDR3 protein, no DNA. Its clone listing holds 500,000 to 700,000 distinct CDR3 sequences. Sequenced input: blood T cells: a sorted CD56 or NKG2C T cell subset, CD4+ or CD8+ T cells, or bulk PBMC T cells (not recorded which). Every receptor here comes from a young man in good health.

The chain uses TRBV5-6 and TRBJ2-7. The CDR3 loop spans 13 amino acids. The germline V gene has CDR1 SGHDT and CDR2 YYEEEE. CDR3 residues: CASSMVSIDEQYF.

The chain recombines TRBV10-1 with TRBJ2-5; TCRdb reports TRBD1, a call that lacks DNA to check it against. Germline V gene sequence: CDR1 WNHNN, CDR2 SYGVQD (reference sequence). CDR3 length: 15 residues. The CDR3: CASSDSPGGAETQYF.